Listed below are T cell receptor beta chains from one sample, sequenced in a study of beta chain features in type 1 diabetes. TCRdb's copy holds only in-frame clones and misses some; the assay was immunoSEQ multiplex PCR. The table includes some 150,000 clones, 6.9% detected once. The sequenced sample was central memory CD4+ T cells from blood. The source is a woman aged 25 to 39 in good health. Each CDR3 is given with its conserved first and last residue. D genes are given only for firm matches. Size is stated for part of the rows, as once, few or many counts, or as a class when the clone is expanded.

D: TRBD1; size: NA; J: TRBJ1-3; V: TRBV14; CDR3: CASSKNRGLSGNTIYF; DNA: TGTGCCAGCAGCAAGAACAGGGGACTGTCTGGAAACACCATATATTTT
D: TRBD2; size: many; J: TRBJ2-5; V: TRBV4-2; CDR3: CASSPGLAGSFETQYF; DNA: TGTGCCAGCAGCCCGGGACTAGCGGGAAGCTTTGAGACCCAGTACTTC
D: TRBD2; size: few; J: TRBJ2-1; V: TRBV19; CDR3: CASTIAGGADEQFF; DNA: TGTGCCAGTACAATAGCGGGAGGGGCCGATGAGCAGTTCTTC
D: TRBD1; size: NA; J: TRBJ1-5; V: TRBV28; CDR3: CASSFYGTGFNQPQHF; DNA: TGTGCCAGCAGTTTTTACGGGACAGGGTTCAATCAGCCCCAGCATTTT
D: NA; size: few; J: TRBJ1-6; V: TRBV27; CDR3: CASSLSGLPLSPLHF; DNA: TGTGCCAGCAGTTTATCCGGACTCCCACTTTCACCCCTCCACTTT
D: TRBD2; size: NA; J: TRBJ2-7; V: TRBV28; CDR3: CASSELAGAYEQYF; DNA: TGTGCCAGCAGCGAACTAGCGGGGGCCTACGAGCAGTACTTC
D: NA; size: NA; J: TRBJ2-2; V: TRBV13; CDR3: CASSLGSLVLGDAGELFF; DNA: TGTGCCAGCAGCTTAGGGTCCTTGGTCCTAGGCGATGCCGGGGAGCTGTTTTTT
D: NA; size: few; J: TRBJ2-4; V: TRBV2; CDR3: CASSGQGLAKNIQYF; DNA: TGTGCCAGCAGTGGGCAGGGGCTAGCCAAAAACATTCAGTACTTC
D: TRBD2; size: few; J: TRBJ2-3; V: TRBV29-1; CDR3: CSVALAGGFTDTQYF; DNA: TGCAGCGTTGCTCTAGCGGGAGGGTTTACAGATACGCAGTATTTT
D: TRBD1; size: NA; J: TRBJ1-2; V: TRBV2; CDR3: CASSDSFFSRTGANYGYTF; DNA: TGTGCCAGCAGTGATAGTTTTTTCTCCCGGACAGGAGCTAACTATGGCTACACCTTC
D: TRBD2; size: few; J: TRBJ2-1; V: TRBV27; CDR3: CASSSPMTSGNEQFF; DNA: TGTGCCAGCAGTTCTCCCATGACTAGCGGCAATGAGCAGTTCTTC
D: NA; size: many; J: TRBJ2-1; V: TRBV15; CDR3: CATSRERNEQFF; DNA: TGTGCCACCAGCAGGGAGAGGAATGAGCAGTTCTTC
D: TRBD1; size: NA; J: TRBJ2-5; V: TRBV7-2; CDR3: CASSPGTGLETQYF; DNA: TGTGCCAGCAGCCCAGGGACAGGGCTGGAGACCCAGTACTTC
D: TRBD1; size: few; J: TRBJ2-1; V: TRBV20-1; CDR3: CAGQGDNEQFF; DNA: TGCGCTGGGCAGGGGGACAATGAGCAGTTCTTC
D: TRBD1; size: few; J: TRBJ1-1; V: TRBV25-1; CDR3: CASSRGYITEAFF; DNA: TGTGCCAGCAGCAGGGGGTATATCACTGAAGCTTTCTTT
D: TRBD1; size: few; J: TRBJ1-2; V: TRBV19; CDR3: CASSEQGAGGYTF; DNA: TGTGCCAGTAGCGAACAGGGGGCAGGTGGCTACACCTTC
D: TRBD1; size: NA; J: TRBJ2-5; V: TRBV4-2; CDR3: CASSRKGQGVRETQYF; DNA: TGTGCCAGCAGCAGGAAAGGACAGGGGGTAAGAGAGACCCAGTACTTC
D: NA; size: few; J: TRBJ2-3; V: TRBV28; CDR3: CASSSDYPADTQYF; DNA: TGTGCCAGCAGTTCTGACTACCCCGCAGATACGCAGTATTTT
D: TRBD1; size: many; J: TRBJ2-7; V: TRBV7-2; CDR3: CASSAASGTVYEQYF; DNA: TGTGCCAGCAGCGCCGCATCCGGGACAGTCTACGAGCAGTACTTC
D: NA; size: many; J: TRBJ2-7; V: TRBV29-1; CDR3: CSAVRGGYEQYF; DNA: TGCAGCGCCGTAAGGGGCGGCTACGAGCAGTACTTC
D: TRBD2; size: NA; J: TRBJ2-1; V: TRBV28; CDR3: CASSLSLAGTYNEQFF; DNA: TGTGCCAGCAGTTTATCTCTAGCGGGTACCTACAATGAGCAGTTCTTC
D: TRBD1; size: NA; J: TRBJ2-3; V: TRBV30; CDR3: CASDRGMNTQYF; DNA: TGTGCCAGCGACAGGGGCATGAATACGCAGTATTTT
D: NA; size: NA; J: TRBJ2-3; V: TRBV29-1; CDR3: CSGRRDTDTQYF; DNA: TGCAGCGGCCGGCGGGACACAGATACGCAGTATTTT
D: TRBD2; size: few; J: TRBJ2-1; V: TRBV15; CDR3: CATRYRTSGSIKFF; DNA: TGTGCCACCAGGTATCGGACTAGCGGGAGTATAAAGTTCTTC
D: NA; size: few; J: TRBJ2-7; V: TRBV7-9; CDR3: CASSLPPRGEQYF; DNA: TGTGCCAGCAGCTTACCCCCCAGAGGCGAGCAGTACTTC
D: TRBD2; size: few; J: TRBJ2-3; V: TRBV7-2; CDR3: CASSETGTIHTQYF; DNA: TGTGCCAGCAGCGAAACCGGGACTATCCATACGCAGTATTTT
D: TRBD1; size: NA; J: TRBJ1-2; V: TRBV6-5; CDR3: CASTSTGGYGYTF; DNA: TGTGCCAGCACCTCGACAGGGGGCTATGGCTACACCTTC
D: TRBD2; size: once; J: TRBJ2-1; V: TRBV9; CDR3: CASSVVSPRLAGDSGEQFF; DNA: TGTGCCAGCAGCGTAGTATCGCCGAGACTAGCGGGAGATAGTGGGGAGCAGTTCTTC
D: NA; size: NA; J: TRBJ2-5; V: TRBV5-6; CDR3: CASSLGSEETQYF; DNA: TGTGCCAGCAGCTTAGGGAGCGAAGAGACCCAGTACTTC
D: TRBD1; size: NA; J: TRBJ2-7; V: TRBV19; CDR3: CASSLAPGTAPYEQYF; DNA: TGTGCCAGTAGTCTTGCCCCCGGGACAGCCCCCTACGAGCAGTACTTC
D: NA; size: NA; J: TRBJ1-2; V: TRBV14; CDR3: CASSRGLYYGYTF; DNA: TGTGCCAGCAGCCGGGGACTGTACTATGGCTACACCTTC
D: TRBD2; size: few; J: TRBJ2-1; V: TRBV30; CDR3: CAWSAGTSGYNEQFF; DNA: TGTGCCTGGAGCGCCGGGACTAGCGGATACAATGAGCAGTTCTTC
D: TRBD1; size: NA; J: TRBJ2-5; V: TRBV18; CDR3: CASSPPRTGQETQYF; DNA: TGTGCCAGCTCACCACCGAGGACAGGCCAAGAGACCCAGTACTTC